Listed below are T cell receptor beta chains from one sample, sequenced in a study of OX40 agonist ivuxolimab in advanced cancers. TCRdb keeps only in-frame clones here, not all; method: immunoSEQ multiplex PCR. The sample has about 39,000 clones, about 90% seen once. Sequencing used CD4+ or CD8+ T cells sorted from blood, obtained in a trial of the OX40 agonist ivuxolimab. Receptor source: an adult with an advanced solid tumor such as melanoma, head and neck, liver or kidney cancer. CDR3s include the opening cysteine and the closing phenylalanine or tryptophan.

TRBV28	13	CASCQGLSYEQYF
TRBV4-1	16	CASSQDVPENTGELFF
TRBV27	15	CASSYRGQIYNEQFF
TRBV27	13	CASGGLNTGELFF
TRBV15	17	CATSPGLAGNGANVLTF
TRBV7-9	14	CASSLLGTYYEQYF
TRBV27	13	CASSSWGQETQYF
TRBV28	13	CATSGVLQETQYF
TRBV28	15	CASSDPGTGHEKLFF
TRBV5-4	14	CASSFGPLADTQYF
TRBV6-6	15	CASSYIGSGQETQYF
TRBV7-9	13	CASSALTGNEQYF